This TCR beta chain was recovered during a study of T cell responses to AZD1222 COVID-19 vaccine. The germline V and J ends were trimmed by 4 bases and 2 bases, with 11 bases remaining between them. The CDR3 sequence is 14 residues long. The germline gives CDR1 MNHEY, CDR2 SVGAGI. Study-wide results and limits: Recipients of AZD1222 seropositive at baseline numbered only six or seven. Spike-specific TCR breadth and depth grew following two AZD1222 doses. At 160-218 and 743-854, vaccine-associated CD4 TCRs were dominant, and they spanned spike. Sampled repertoires all dated from after the peak T cell response.

A remark on this clone: The antigen is undetermined.

The table came from immunoSEQ multiplex PCR; TCRdb's copy has only in-frame clones and leaves some out. Among about 120,000 clones listed, around 88% were seen once. The rearrangement joins TRBV6-5 to TRBJ1-2, with D perhaps TRBD1 (5 bases). The sequencing here drew on peripheral blood, taken on day 0 of AZD1222 vaccination. The sequence was obtained from an adult in good health. In DNA, the CDR3 is TGTGCCAGCAGTTCCATCAGGGTGAACTATGGCTACACCTTC. It specifies CASSSIRVNYGYTF.